The 4 T cell receptor beta chains listed next were all sequenced from one sample in a study of blood T cell repertoires in COVID-19. Measured with immunoSEQ multiplex PCR; TCRdb has only the in-frame clones, and not every one. Here the sample spans 250,000 to 300,000 clones, approximately 86% being singletons. Source material: PBMCs or T cells enriched from blood (not recorded which). The receptors stem from a woman aged 25 to 39 who had recovered from COVID-19.

The chain links TRBV9 to TRBJ1-5, with D perhaps matching TRBD1 (5 bases). V lost 0 bases and J 9 bases, leaving 10 bases between the germline ends. The length of the CDR3 is 13 residues. Germline V CDR1 and CDR2: SGDLS, YYNGEE. The DNA for the CDR3 is TGTGCCAGCAGCGTAGGATCCGGGGGGCCCCAGCATTTT. It yields the protein CASSVGSGGPQHF.

The chain combines TRBV19 with TRBJ1-2; 10 bases are a match to TRBD1. Germline V lookup: CDR1 LNHDA, CDR2 SQIVND (reference sequence). The trim removed 5 bases at V and 8 bases at J, leaving 8 bases unmatched. The CDR3 runs to 14 residues. CDR3 residues: CASSPATGGGGYTF. The CDR3 DNA is TGTGCCAGTAGTCCGGCGACAGGGGGCGGCGGCTACACCTTC.

The V and J genes are TRBV25-1 and TRBJ2-2, with TRBD1 as a possible D gene (8 bases). V was shortened by 6 bases and J by 7 bases, with 18 bases between the two germline ends. The CDR3 extends over 15 amino acids. The V gene's germline CDR1 is MGHDK and CDR2 SYGVNS. CDR3 sequence (DNA): TGTGCCAGCAGCAGACAGGGGAGGGCTGGCGGGGAGCTGTTTTTT. Its protein product is CASSRQGRAGGELFF. The full variable domain, rest sourced from reference TRBV25-1 and TRBJ2-2, is EADIYQTPRYLVIGTGKKITLECSQTMGHDKMYWYQQDPGMELHLIHYSYGVNSTEKGDLSSESTVSRIRTEHFPLTLESARPSHTSQYLCASSRQGRAGGELFFGEGSRLTVL.

The J gene is TRBJ1-2, the V gene TRBV30; perhaps TRBD1 as D (6 bases). CDR3 length: 13 residues. Trimming left V 4 bases short and J 5 bases short, with 14 bases between. Per the germline V gene, CDR1 is GTSNPN and CDR2 is SVGIG (reference sequence). The CDR3 DNA follows: TGTGCCTGGATTATACAGGGCCGATATGGCTACACCTTC. This gives the protein CAWIIQGRYGYTF.